The rows below give T cell receptor beta chains drawn from one sample of a study of vaccination and CD4 T cells after COVID-19. TCRdb ran MiXCR on the PCR reads and lists one entry per CDR3 protein. This table has fewer than 20,000 distinct CDR3 sequences, approximately 40% appearing once. Antigens for these TCRs are unknown. The sample taken for sequencing was cultured CD4+ T cells from blood. The receptor source for this set is a human donor with COVID-19. Each CDR3 is given with its conserved first and last residue. The order of the fields is clone size, D gene, J gene, V gene, CDR3 protein, CDR3 DNA. The D gene is left open where the match is weak. Rows may omit the clone size; those that give it use once, few, many or a size class.

>-|-|TRBJ2-5|TRBV20-1
CSGPSQGGETQYF
TGCAGTGGACCGTCACAGGGCGGAGAGACCCAGTACTTC
>-|TRBD1|TRBJ1-3|TRBV19
CASGGQGGNTIYF
TGTGCCAGTGGTGGACAGGGCGGAAACACCATATATTTT
>few|-|TRBJ2-6|TRBV6-5
CASSSQGAGANVLTF
TGTGCCAGCAGTTCACAGGGTGCTGGGGCCAACGTCCTGACTTTC
>-|TRBD1|TRBJ2-7|TRBV30
CAWGQGRSYEQYF
TGTGCCTGGGGACAGGGACGCTCCTACGAGCAGTACTTC
>-|TRBD1|TRBJ1-5|TRBV20-1
CSATGGANQPQHF
TGCAGTGCTACAGGGGGCGCGAATCAGCCCCAGCATTTT
>-|-|TRBJ1-2|TRBV19
CASSTEGIGGYTF
TGTGCCAGTAGTACAGAGGGTATAGGTGGCTACACCTTC
>-|-|TRBJ1-6|TRBV7-8
CASSQGQVSSSPLHF
TGTGCCAGCAGCCAAGGGCAGGTATCTAGTTCACCCCTCCACTTT
>few|-|TRBJ2-5|TRBV11-3
CASSLEVEGPETQYF
TGTGCCAGCAGCTTAGAGGTAGAGGGGCCGGAGACCCAGTACTTC
>few|-|TRBJ2-5|TRBV6-5
CASSYNQETQYF
TGTGCCAGCAGTTACAACCAAGAGACCCAGTACTTC
>large|TRBD1|TRBJ1-2|TRBV6-5
CASSYGQGRHTNYGYTF
TGTGCCAGCAGTTACGGACAGGGCCGACATACTAACTATGGCTACACCTTC
>-|-|TRBJ2-2|TRBV20-1
CSATNRARYTGELFF
TGCAGTGCCACCAACAGGGCGAGGTACACCGGGGAGCTGTTTTTT
>few|-|TRBJ1-2|TRBV2
CASSPSRTVSGGYTF
TGTGCCAGCAGCCCATCCCGGACGGTGAGCGGTGGCTACACCTTC
>-|-|TRBJ1-5|TRBV12-3/TRBV12-4
CASSRETQPQHF
TGTGCCAGCAGCCGTGAGACTCAGCCCCAGCATTTT
>-|-|TRBJ2-3|TRBV4-1
CASSQVQGVTQYF
TGCGCCAGCAGCCAAGTCCAAGGGGTTACGCAGTATTTT
>-|TRBD2|TRBJ2-7|TRBV29-1
CSVGTSGYEQYF
TGCAGCGTTGGGACTAGCGGATACGAGCAGTACTTC
>few|TRBD2|TRBJ2-7|TRBV7-3
CASSFSGGPLYEQYF
TGTGCCAGCAGCTTTTCGGGGGGGCCTCTCTACGAGCAGTACTTC
>large|-|TRBJ1-2|TRBV12-2
CASRYRLAGGSDYGYTF
TGTGCAAGTCGCTACCGCCTGGCAGGAGGGAGCGACTATGGCTACACCTTC
>-|TRBD1|TRBJ1-3|TRBV7-2
CASSLGHLGQSSGNTIYF
TGTGCCAGCAGCTTAGGGCATTTGGGACAGAGCTCTGGAAACACCATATATTTT
>-|TRBD2|TRBJ2-7|TRBV6-1
CASSRTSGGALGYEQYF
TGTGCCAGCAGTCGGACTAGCGGGGGGGCCCTCGGCTACGAGCAGTACTTC
>few|TRBD1|TRBJ2-5|TRBV20-1
CSAPMGTGSTQYF
TGCAGTGCCCCAATGGGGACAGGGTCGACCCAGTACTTC
>few|TRBD1|TRBJ1-1|TRBV2
CASSVDREGEAFF
TGTGCCAGCAGCGTCGACAGGGAAGGTGAAGCTTTCTTT
>-|-|TRBJ2-5|TRBV29-1
CSVSGPSGQETQYF
TGCAGCGTCTCCGGACCTTCGGGGCAAGAGACCCAGTACTTC
>once|-|TRBJ1-5|TRBV6-1
CASSGQPGGNQPQHF
TGTGCCAGCAGTGGACAGCCGGGAGGCAATCAGCCCCAGCATTTT
>few|-|TRBJ1-2|TRBV7-8
CASSPTGSYGYTF
TGTGCCAGCAGCCCCACAGGGTCCTATGGCTACACCTTC
>few|-|TRBJ2-5|TRBV11-3
CASSPGPQGTQYF
TGTGCCAGCAGTCCCGGGCCCCAAGGGACCCAGTACTTC
>-|TRBD2|TRBJ2-1|TRBV10-3
CAISYGGSSYNEQFF
TGTGCCATCAGTTACGGGGGGAGCTCCTACAATGAGCAGTTCTTC
>-|-|TRBJ1-5|TRBV6-5
CASGDSSNQPQHF
TGTGCCAGCGGAGACTCGAGCAATCAGCCCCAGCATTTT
>medium-sized|-|TRBJ2-7|TRBV11-2
CASSFTDRTYEQYF
TGTGCCAGCAGCTTTACCGACAGGACCTACGAGCAGTACTTC
>-|-|TRBJ1-3|TRBV7-2
CASSNRALPSGNTIYF
TGTGCCAGCAGCAACCGGGCCCTACCCTCTGGAAACACCATATATTTT
>few|-|TRBJ1-3|TRBV2
CASIYGSSGNTIYF
TGTGCCAGCATATACGGGAGCTCTGGAAACACCATATATTTT
>-|TRBD2|TRBJ2-7|TRBV20-1
CSARVGLAVVGEQYF
TGCAGTGCTAGAGTTGGACTAGCGGTAGTCGGCGAGCAGTACTTC
>-|-|TRBJ1-5|TRBV18
CASSPRGGPNQPQHF
TGTGCCAGCTCACCAAGAGGCGGACCCAATCAGCCCCAGCATTTT
>-|TRBD2|TRBJ2-1|TRBV7-2
CASSPIDRTSGGARGASYNEQFF
TGTGCCAGCAGCCCCATTGATAGGACTAGCGGGGGGGCTAGAGGGGCCTCCTACAATGAGCAGTTCTTC
>few|-|TRBJ2-5|TRBV11-3
CASSPGTEKETQYF
TGTGCCAGCAGCCCGGGGACGGAGAAAGAGACCCAGTACTTC
>few|TRBD1|TRBJ1-5|TRBV11-2
CASSSGQGRTQHF
TGTGCCAGCAGCTCAGGACAGGGTAGGACCCAGCATTTT
>-|-|TRBJ1-6|TRBV5-1
CASSLAVDTVGSLHF
TGCGCCAGCAGCTTGGCCGTGGACACCGTCGGGTCCCTCCACTTT
>-|-|TRBJ2-5|TRBV11-3
CASSLDPVQETQYF
TGTGCCAGCAGCTTAGATCCCGTACAAGAGACCCAGTACTTC
>few|TRBD1|TRBJ2-7|TRBV7-6
CASSFRDSYEQYF
TGTGCCAGCAGCTTCCGGGACAGCTACGAGCAGTACTTC
>-|TRBD2|TRBJ2-7|TRBV7-8
CASSGTSGGSYEQYF
TGTGCCAGCAGCGGGACTAGCGGGGGCTCCTACGAGCAGTACTTC
>-|-|TRBJ1-5|TRBV7-7
CASSSRGTSKNQPQHF
TGTGCTAGCAGCTCGAGAGGGACAAGCAAAAATCAGCCCCAGCATTTT
>-|-|TRBJ2-4|TRBV7-9
CASSLVGTLNIQYF
TGTGCCAGCAGCTTAGTCGGGACGCTGAACATTCAGTACTTC
>-|TRBD2|TRBJ2-3|TRBV6-1
CASSTRAGGGTDTQYF
TGTGCCAGCAGTACCCGAGCGGGGGGCGGCACAGATACGCAGTATTTT
>-|-|TRBJ1-6|TRBV5-4
CASSLRTDNSPLHF
TGTGCCAGCAGCTTGCGCACAGATAATTCACCCCTCCACTTT
>-|-|TRBJ2-3|TRBV9
CARIYRDTDTQYF
TGTGCCAGGATTTACCGGGACACAGATACGCAGTATTTT
>-|-|TRBJ2-3|TRBV20-1
CSARDIRTTDTQYF
TGCAGTGCTAGAGATATTAGGACCACAGATACGCAGTATTTT